One sample yielded the 28 T cell receptor beta chains listed below, sequenced in a study of technical replicates of blood from a handful of donors. TCRdb's copy holds only in-frame clones and misses some; the assay was immunoSEQ multiplex PCR. Of 60,000 to 90,000 clones in the sample, around 97% were seen once. What was sequenced was T cells isolated from PBMCs. The source of these receptors is a human donor in good health.

The rearrangement uses TRBV6-1 and TRBJ1-6, with 7 bases aligning to TRBD1. Germline CDR1 is MNHNS and CDR2 is SASEGT. The CDR3 runs 15 residues. J was trimmed by 4 bases and V by 6 bases; bases with no gene match: 6. The CDR3: CASSQPGQYNSPLHF. CDR3 sequence (DNA): TGTGCCAGCAGCCAGCCGGGACAGTATAATTCACCCCTCCACTTT.

This chain links TRBV10-2 with TRBJ2-5; possibly TRBD1 for D (7 bases). The CDR3 extends over 15 amino acids. Germline-derived CDR1 and CDR2 are WSHSY and SAAADI. V was pared by 5 bases and J by 4 bases, with 17 bases between. CDR3 region: CASSWTGGVGETQYF. CDR3 bases: TGCGCCAGCAGTTGGACAGGCGGGGTGGGAGAGACCCAGTACTTC.

The gene calls are TRBV5-6 and TRBJ2-7, with a tentative D call TRBD2 (5 bases). Per germline, CDR1 SGHDT and CDR2 YYEEEE. V lost 4 bases, J lost 6 bases, and 17 bases lay in between. CDR3 length equals 14 residues. The CDR3 nucleotides read TGTGCCAGCAGCCCAGCGTTCCTAGCTAGCGAGCAGTACTTC. Its protein product is CASSPAFLASEQYF.

This chain joins TRBV6-5 and TRBJ2-5; no clear D. The CDR3 covers 15 residues. CDR1 and CDR2 (germline): MNHEY, SVGAGI. The ends were cut back, 4 bases at V and 3 bases at J, with 15 bases in the middle. DNA of the CDR3: TGTGCCAGCAGTTCCGTCTTGGGCGTCAAAGAGACCCAGTACTTC. Translating gives CASSSVLGVKETQYF.

This clone showed up just once. V usage is TRBV10-3 and J usage is TRBJ1-1; possible D gene TRBD1, 5 bases. The CDR3 runs to 13 residues. CDR1 is ENHRY and CDR2 is SYGVKD in the germline V gene. The V end was cut by 3 bases, the J end by 5 bases, with 10 bases between. The CDR3 spells CAISDRGGTEAFF. The DNA for the CDR3 is TGTGCCATCAGTGATCGCGGGGGGACTGAAGCTTTCTTT.

V gene TRBV5-1 combines with J gene TRBJ2-5; no reliable D call. The CDR3 contains 13 residues. V dropped 3 bases and J dropped 5 bases, with 11 bases sitting between them. Germline lookup yields CDR1 SGHRS and CDR2 YFSETQ. The CDR3 sequence: CASSSGEWETQYF. The CDR3 DNA reads as TGCGCCAGCAGCTCCGGAGAGTGGGAGACCCAGTACTTC.

This sequence joins TRBV14 and TRBJ1-5; perhaps TRBD1 as D (5 bases). The CDR3 sequence is 14 residues long. The V gene's germline CDR1 is SGHDN and CDR2 FVKESK. Deletions cut 5 bases from V and 4 bases from J, with 12 bases between. The CDR3 protein is CASSTHRSNQPQHF. The CDR3 nucleotides read TGTGCCAGCAGCACCCACAGGTCAAATCAGCCCCAGCATTTT.

The chain joins TRBV7-2 to TRBJ2-3; 16 nucleotides agree with TRBD2. This CDR3 is built from 18 residues. Germline V gene sequence: CDR1 SGHTA, CDR2 FQGNSA. V lost 8 bases to trimming and J lost 6 bases; unmatched junction nucleotides: 14. The DNA for the CDR3 is TGTGCCAGCGGCTACGTCCGCGGGACTAGCGGGAGGGCCGATACGCAGTATTTT. It translates to CASGYVRGTSGRADTQYF.

The chain recombines TRBV6-1 with TRBJ1-1, with a tentative D call TRBD1 (5 bases). CDR3 length: 15 amino acids. Trimming shortened V by 4 bases and J by 2 bases, and 14 bases separated the two germline ends. Germline assignment: CDR1 MNHNS and CDR2 SASEGT. The CDR3 DNA reads TGTGCCAGCAGTGTAATGGGGACTCAAAACACTGAAGCTTTCTTT. Encoded protein: CASSVMGTQNTEAFF.

The chain has TRBV2 and TRBJ2-7; TRBD1 matches 8 bases. Germline CDR1 and CDR2: SNHLY and FYNNEI. V shed 9 bases, J shed 3 bases, and the junction held 1 base outside the gene matches. The CDR3 is 11 amino acids. CDR3 coding DNA: TGTGCCAGTGGACAGGGCTACGAGCAGTACTTC. Its protein product is CASGQGYEQYF.

J is TRBJ1-2 and V is TRBV5-4, with D possibly matching TRBD1 (6 bases). V was pared by 5 bases and J by 2 bases, with 10 bases between. Germline lookup yields CDR1 SGHNT and CDR2 YYREEE (reference sequence). This CDR3 is 13 amino acids long. The CDR3 region has the DNA TGTGCCAGCAGTCTGGACAGCAACTATGGCTACACCTTC. Translation: CASSLDSNYGYTF.

This sequence joins TRBV18 and TRBJ2-5; no reliable D call. In germline, CDR1 is KGHSH, CDR2 LQKENI. Trimming removed 6 bases from V and 1 base from J, with 15 bases in between. The CDR3 consists of 15 residues. The CDR3 DNA sequence: TGTGCCAGCTCGCGCGCGACTGCCCTCCAAGAGACCCAGTACTTC. This translates into CASSRATALQETQYF.

The rearrangement links TRBV7-6 to TRBJ2-3; D call uncertain. Trimming removed 5 bases at V and 0 bases at J, with 6 bases between. The CDR3 runs 13 residues. Germline V gene lookup returns CDR1 SGHVS and CDR2 FNYEAQ. CDR3 nucleotide sequence: TGTGCCAGCAGCCTCTCTAGCACAGATACGCAGTATTTT. It translates to CASSLSSTDTQYF. The full variable domain, its missing parts supplied by reference TRBV7-6 and TRBJ2-3, is GAGVSQSPRYKVTKRGQDVALRCDPISGHVSLYWYRQALGQGPEFLTYFNYEAQQDKSGLPNDRFSAERPEGSISTLTIQRTEQRDSAMYRCASSLSSTDTQYFGPGTRLTVL.

The chain carries TRBV9 and TRBJ2-2, with TRBD2 matching 13 bases. The ends lost 3 bases at V and 5 bases at J; junction bases unmatched: 13. Germline V gene sequence: CDR1 SGDLS, CDR2 YYNGEE. There are 19 residues in the CDR3. The CDR3 reads CASSARLAGGRHGTGELFF. Here the CDR3 DNA reads TGTGCCAGCAGCGCGCGACTAGCGGGGGGCCGCCATGGGACCGGGGAGCTGTTTTTT.

The chain is built from TRBV23-1 and TRBJ1-2; 9 bases are a match to TRBD1. TRBV23-1 is filed as an ORF, its function uncertain. The CDR3 totals 17 residues. Germline trimming cut 8 bases from V and 8 bases from J; bases unmatched to any gene: 21. CDR3 region: CASRLWVKYRGQGGYTF. Here the CDR3 DNA reads TGCGCCAGCCGCCTTTGGGTGAAGTACAGGGGGCAGGGAGGCTACACCTTC.

The count of this clone is one. The chain employs TRBV5-1 and TRBJ2-7; D possibly corresponds to TRBD1 (6 bases). V was clipped by 0 bases and J by 3 bases, with 19 bases between them. Germline-derived CDR1 and CDR2 are SGHRS and YFSETQ. This CDR3 is 17 amino acids long. The CDR3 sequence: CASSLVVQGRGSYEQYF. Here the CDR3 DNA reads TGCGCCAGCAGCTTGGTGGTTCAGGGCAGGGGCAGCTACGAGCAGTACTTC.

The count of this clone is one. This rearrangement joins TRBV30 to TRBJ1-2; a possible D gene is TRBD1 (5 bases). Deletions cut 0 bases from V and 4 bases from J, with 9 bases between. The CDR3 loop spans 13 amino acids. CDR1 and CDR2 from the germline V gene are GTSNPN and SVGIG (reference sequence). CDR3 loop: CAWSVRQIYGYTF. CDR3 nucleotides: TGTGCCTGGAGTGTACGACAGATCTATGGCTACACCTTC. Combining the CDR3 with reference TRBV30 and TRBJ1-2 gives the whole variable domain SQTIHQWPATLVQPVGSPLSLECTVEGTSNPNLYWYRQAAGRGLQLLFYSVGIGQISSEVPQNLSASRPQDRQFILSSKKLLLSDSGFYLCAWSVRQIYGYTFGSGTRLTVV.

The chain has TRBV11-2 and TRBJ2-7, with a tentative D call TRBD1 (5 bases). The germline V gene encodes CDR1 SGHAT and CDR2 FQNNGV. CDR3 length: 13 residues. Trimming took 6 bases from V and 5 from J, leaving 14 bases between them. Written as DNA, the CDR3 is TGTGCCAGCAGACCCGTGGGGCTACACGAGCAGTACTTC. Encoded protein: CASRPVGLHEQYF.

The gene calls are TRBV4-1 and TRBJ1-5, with 7 bases identical to TRBD1. The CDR3 runs to 17 residues. V was pared by 0 bases and J by 5 bases, with 10 bases of the junction left unmatched. The V gene's germline CDR1 is MGHRA and CDR2 YSYEKL. CDR3 loop: CASSQDLSGGGDQPQHF. CDR3 coding DNA: TGCGCCAGCAGCCAAGATCTATCAGGGGGTGGTGATCAGCCCCAGCATTTT.

The rearrangement links TRBV5-8 to TRBJ1-1; 10 positions agree with TRBD1. This CDR3 spans 15 amino acids. The V gene end was trimmed by 2 bases and the J gene end by 1 base; junction bases not matched to a gene: 2. Germline lookup yields CDR1 SGHTS and CDR2 YDEGEE. The CDR3, as DNA: TGTGCCAGCAGCTTCCGACAGGGGGCGAACACTGAAGCTTTCTTT. Protein product: CASSFRQGANTEAFF.

This chain connects TRBV5-1 to TRBJ2-7; tentative D call: TRBD1 (6 bases). The CDR3 sequence is 16 residues long. The germline gives CDR1 SGHRS, CDR2 YFSETQ. V was shortened by 0 bases and J by 0 bases, with 13 bases between the two germline ends. For the CDR3, the DNA is TGCGCCAGCAGCTTGGGGGGGCCAAGAACCTCCTACGAGCAGTACTTC. Translated: CASSLGGPRTSYEQYF.

The V gene is TRBV7-6, the J gene TRBJ2-2, with no clear D. The CDR3 runs to 12 residues. The V gene's germline CDR1 is SGHVS and CDR2 FNYEAQ. The V end was cut by 6 bases, the J end by 5 bases, with 7 bases between. The CDR3 DNA is TGTGCCAGCAGACAACTAACCGGGGAGCTGTTTTTT. Protein: CASRQLTGELFF.

V gene TRBV7-6 combines with J gene TRBJ2-7; weak D call: TRBD1 (6 bases). Germline loops: CDR1 SGHVS, CDR2 FNYEAQ. Trimming pared 4 bases from V and 3 bases from J, leaving 13 bases between. This CDR3 is built from 14 residues. The CDR3, as DNA: TGTGCCAGCAGCTCACGGGACACAGACTACGAGCAGTACTTC. Translated, it gives CASSSRDTDYEQYF.

The gene calls are TRBV5-1 and TRBJ2-7, with D maybe TRBD1 (6 bases). The ends were cut back, 0 bases at V and 6 bases at J, with 22 bases in the middle. This CDR3 region has 17 residues. CDR1 is SGHRS and CDR2 is YFSETQ in the germline V gene. The CDR3 loop reads CASSLVGGRGLQGEQYF. In nucleotides, the CDR3 is TGCGCCAGCAGCTTGGTGGGTGGCAGGGGCCTCCAAGGCGAGCAGTACTTC.

This clone has only one observation. V is TRBV6-5 and J is TRBJ1-5, with D possibly matching TRBD1 (5 bases). The CDR3 is made up of 14 amino acids. V was trimmed by 5 bases and J by 2 bases, leaving 10 bases between them. CDR1 and CDR2 (germline): MNHEY, SVGAGI. CDR3 nucleotides: TGTGCCAGCAGTCAGGGCCCGGGCAATCAGCCCCAGCATTTT. This codes for CASSQGPGNQPQHF.

The gene calls are TRBV21-1 and TRBJ1-1; the table names TRBD1, a call not compared with the DNA. TRBV21-1 is shown as a pseudogene. This CDR3 has 16 residues. The CDR3 coding sequence is TGTGCCAGCAGCAAAGAGGGGAAGGGGCAGAACACTGAAGCTTTCTTT. This gives the protein CASSKEGKGQNTEAFF.

The chain is built from TRBV28 and TRBJ2-4, with D maybe TRBD2 (6 bases). Germline V lookup: CDR1 MDHEN, CDR2 SYDVKM. The CDR3 loop spans 14 amino acids. Trimming shortened V by 4 bases and J by 6 bases, and 13 bases separated the two germline ends. CDR3 in amino acids: CASSSLLARNIQYF. The CDR3 nucleotides are TGTGCCAGCAGTTCCCTCCTAGCGAGAAACATTCAGTACTTC.

This CDR3 reads CASTLDTNSPLHF. The CDR3 bases are TGTGCCAGCACCCTGGACACAAATTCACCCCTCCACTTT. The gene calls are TRBV5-4 and TRBJ1-6; D might be TRBD1 (5 bases). CDR3 size: 13 residues. Trimming pared 6 bases from V and 7 bases from J, leaving 11 bases between. The V gene's germline CDR1 is SGHNT and CDR2 YYREEE (reference sequence).